This entry lists 12 T cell receptor beta chains sequenced from one sample in a study of blood T cell repertoires in COVID-19. Using immunoSEQ multiplex PCR, the repertoire was profiled, and TCRdb retains in-frame clones only, with some absent. The repertoire holds 210,000 or so clones, with approximately 84% as singletons. The material sequenced was peripheral blood. The receptors come from a middle-aged man with acute or convalescent COVID-19.

V is TRBV25-1 and J is TRBJ2-7; the D is unclear. CDR3 length equals 11 residues. The V gene's germline CDR1 is MGHDK and CDR2 SYGVNS. V was shortened by 6 bases and J by 7 bases, with 10 bases between the two germline ends. CDR3 sequence reads: CASSFNEEQYF. The CDR3 coding sequence is TGTGCCAGCAGCTTTAACGAGGAGCAGTACTTC.

The chain has TRBV6-6 and TRBJ1-2, with TRBD1 matching over 10 bases. CDR1 is MNHNY and CDR2 is SVGAGI in the germline V gene (reference sequence). After removal of 6 bases from V and 4 bases from J, the junction contained 17 bases not matched to a gene. This CDR3 region has 18 residues. The CDR3 DNA reads as TGTGCCAGCAGCCGAACCCTAGAGACAGGGGGCGCGACCTATGGCTACACCTTC. Its protein is CASSRTLETGGATYGYTF.

V usage is TRBV18 and J usage is TRBJ1-2, with TRBD1 identical over 8 bases. This CDR3 region has 16 residues. The germline CDR1 and CDR2 sequences are KGHSH and LQKENI. The V and J ends lost 3 bases and 7 bases, in that order; junction bases with no gene match: 13. CDR3 bases: TGTGCCAGCTCACCTGGAGGGACAGGTAATGCGGCTGGCTACACCTTC. Translation: CASSPGGTGNAAGYTF.

This sequence joins TRBV6-5 and TRBJ1-1, with 7 bases matching TRBD1. J was trimmed by 0 bases and V by 5 bases; bases with no gene match: 6. Germline V gives CDR1 MNHEY, CDR2 SVGAGI. The CDR3 consists of 15 residues. CDR3 in amino acids: CASSIPQGMNTEAFF. The CDR3, as DNA: TGTGCCAGCAGTATCCCACAGGGGATGAACACTGAAGCTTTCTTT.

This clone was seen just once. This chain uses TRBV5-1 with TRBJ1-1; the D gene is possibly TRBD1 (5 bases). Trimming removed 0 bases from V and 0 bases from J, with 15 bases in between. The CDR3 totals 17 residues. Germline values: CDR1 SGHRS, CDR2 YFSETQ. CDR3 residues: CASSLEGPSRVNTEAFF. DNA for the CDR3: TGCGCCAGCAGCTTGGAGGGCCCTTCCAGGGTGAACACTGAAGCTTTCTTT.

The chain combines TRBV12-5 with TRBJ2-7; 8 bases are a match to TRBD1. After removal of 5 bases from V and 4 bases from J, the junction contained 1 base not matched to a gene. The CDR3 has 12 amino acids. The V gene's germline CDR1 is LGHNT and CDR2 FRNRAP. The CDR3 is CASGRQGYEQYF. In DNA, the CDR3 is TGTGCTAGTGGTCGACAGGGGTACGAGCAGTACTTC.

This chain connects TRBV5-1 to TRBJ1-1; 7 bases line up with TRBD1. This CDR3 contains 16 residues. Trimming cost V 4 bases and J 1 base; bases outside gene matches: 10. Germline V gives CDR1 SGHRS, CDR2 YFSETQ. CDR3 amino acids: CASSVGTEIQNTEAFF. CDR3 coding DNA: TGCGCCAGCAGCGTAGGGACAGAGATCCAGAACACTGAAGCTTTCTTT.

V and J are TRBV5-1 and TRBJ1-4, with a possible D match to TRBD1 (6 bases). V dropped 4 bases and J dropped 3 bases, with 10 bases sitting between them. The length of the CDR3 is 14 residues. The germline gives CDR1 SGHRS, CDR2 YFSETQ. The CDR3 is CASSRTVPNEKLFF. The CDR3 DNA is TGCGCCAGCAGCAGGACAGTTCCTAATGAAAAACTGTTTTTT.

The V gene is TRBV6-5, the J gene TRBJ2-6; weak D call: TRBD1 (5 bases). The CDR3 has 13 amino acids. V was clipped by 10 bases and J by 0 bases, with 7 bases between them. Germline CDR1 MNHEY, CDR2 SVGAGI. The CDR3 spells CATDSSGANVLTF. CDR3 nucleotide sequence: TGTGCCACCGACAGCTCTGGGGCCAACGTCCTGACTTTC.

This chain links TRBV29-1 with TRBJ1-1, with D unclear. The germline V and J ends were trimmed by 6 bases and 8 bases, with 16 bases remaining between them. CDR3 length: 12 amino acids. CDR1 and CDR2 (germline): SQVTM, ANQGSEA. CDR3 residues: CSVAQFSGEAFF. The CDR3 DNA reads as TGCAGCGTCGCACAGTTTTCTGGCGAAGCTTTCTTT.

The chain uses TRBV19 and TRBJ1-2, with TRBD1 identical over 7 bases. The CDR3 totals 14 residues. J gave up 8 bases and V 5 bases, and 11 bases lay outside the gene matches. In germline, CDR1 is LNHDA, CDR2 SQIVND (reference sequence). For the CDR3, the DNA is TGTGCCAGTAGTTCCGGGACAGCGATTGTGGGCTACACCTTC. The encoded protein is CASSSGTAIVGYTF. The whole variable domain, filled in from reference TRBV19 and TRBJ1-2, reads DGGITQSPKYLFRKEGQNVTLSCEQNLNHDAMYWYRQDPGQGLRLIYYSQIVNDFQKGDIAEGYSVSREKKESFPLTVTSAQKNPTAFYLCASSSGTAIVGYTFGSGTRLTVV.

The chain links TRBV11-2 to TRBJ1-1; D is unclear. CDR3 size: 15 residues. Trimming shortened V by 3 bases and J by 1 base, and 12 bases separated the two germline ends. CDR1 and CDR2 from the germline V gene are SGHAT and FQNNGV. The CDR3 protein is CASSFLAGTNTEAFF. CDR3 coding DNA: TGTGCCAGCAGCTTTCTCGCAGGAACGAACACTGAAGCTTTCTTT.